This TCR beta chain originates from a study of cytomegalovirus exposure and HLA in healthy donors. Study details: Inside one of the first data releases sat some 85 million unique TCRs taken from HLA-typed donors.

This CDR3 contains 19 residues. The trim removed 3 bases at V and 3 bases at J, leaving 17 bases unmatched. Germline CDR1 is SEHNR and CDR2 is FQNEAQ (reference sequence). About this clone itself: Its cognate antigen is unknown.

Findings and limits, study-wide: Analyses of presence and absence presupposed an approximately uniform sequencing depth across donors.

The PCR employed 60 Vbeta primers together with 13 Jbeta primers. The table came from immunoSEQ multiplex PCR; TCRdb's copy has only in-frame clones and leaves some out. The profile shows roughly 81,000 clones, around three quarters of them singletons. The V gene is TRBV7-9, the J gene TRBJ2-4; 7 nucleotides agree with TRBD1. The sequence was collected from a man under 40 in good health and CMV-seronegative. Sequencing used PBMCs. The CDR3 spells CASSLGDRAPRVDKNIQYF. The DNA for the CDR3 is TGTGCCAGCAGCTTGGGCGACAGGGCCCCCCGCGTTGACAAAAACATTCAGTACTTC.